These T cell receptor beta chains were read from a single sample in a study of blood T cell repertoires in COVID-19. Generated by immunoSEQ multiplex PCR, the TCRdb table keeps only in-frame clones and is missing some. The sample has about 76,000 clones, around 91% seen once. The sequenced material came from peripheral blood. The origin of the receptors is a human donor in a cohort sampled during active COVID-19. CDR3s leave out the opening cysteine and the closing phenylalanine or tryptophan. Some rows have no size entry. The others give once, few or many, or a class for an expanded clone.

cdr3_length j_call clone_size v_call cdr3_aa
10 TRBJ2-2 once TRBV7-9 GRVSNTGELF
14 TRBJ2-7 . TRBV5-1 ASKRGKDSLSYEQY
12 TRBJ1-5 . TRBV7-9 ASSFGQGAQPQH
13 TRBJ2-5 . TRBV27 ASSRTSGGKETQY
14 TRBJ1-2 . TRBV6-2/TRBV6-3 ASSFLRDRLNYGYT
10 TRBJ2-7 . TRBV5-1 ASSGDTYEQY
11 TRBJ1-1 few TRBV18 ASSLGESTEAF
11 TRBJ1-2 . TRBV19 ASSILRYYGYT
11 TRBJ1-5 . TRBV30 AWQTGGDQPQH
13 TRBJ1-4 . TRBV5-4 ASSTSGTGDEKLF
14 TRBJ1-1 . TRBV7-9 ASSPRPTGSNTEAF
12 TRBJ1-2 . TRBV5-6 ASSKAGQHYGYT
15 TRBJ2-3 . TRBV18 ASSPRTSGDISDTQY
11 TRBJ2-3 . TRBV12-3/TRBV12-4 ASGLSRADTQY
13 TRBJ2-2 . TRBV7-8 ASSRRQLNTGELF
12 TRBJ1-2 . TRBV2 ASSDMALEYGYT
14 TRBJ2-5 once TRBV7-8 ASSLEGRGPGETQY
12 TRBJ1-2 . TRBV18 ASSPAGGNYGYT
12 TRBJ2-2 . TRBV18 ASSKGGGTGELF
17 TRBJ1-2 . TRBV9 ASSPRDRGILMDRYGYT
13 TRBJ2-1 . TRBV5-4 ASSLRQGAYNEQF
11 TRBJ1-5 . TRBV30 AWGVGTDQPQH
11 TRBJ2-3 . TRBV18 ASSPTGRDTQY
13 TRBJ2-3 . TRBV7-2 ASSFFRGGPDTQY
15 TRBJ2-5 . TRBV15 ATSRDTGGGIQETQY
12 TRBJ1-1 . TRBV30 AWSAGTGETEAF
12 TRBJ1-2 . TRBV4-2 ASSQGGQGSGYT
15 TRBJ2-1 . TRBV18 ASSPPVGTGGYNEQF
11 TRBJ1-1 once TRBV12-3/TRBV12-4 ASNTKRVTEAF
13 TRBJ2-1 . TRBV18 ASSLARVSYNEQF
14 TRBJ2-7 . TRBV19 ASSDTGGPFLREQY
14 TRBJ1-6 . TRBV9 ASSVGTGELGSPLH
9 TRBJ1-1 . TRBV29-1 SVDRGTEAF
11 TRBJ1-5 . TRBV11-1 ASSLDREQPQH
12 TRBJ2-1 . TRBV20-1 SASLAGGDNEQF
13 TRBJ2-3 . TRBV30 AWSSRDRSTDTQY
14 TRBJ2-5 . TRBV9 ASSVGNHRPPLTQY
13 TRBJ1-2 once TRBV4-3 ASSQGTGGFDGYT
12 TRBJ2-3 . TRBV7-2 ASSLGGPTDTQY
13 TRBJ2-3 . TRBV7-8 ASSPWSVGTDTQY
13 TRBJ2-3 . TRBV7-8 ASSFSSGGADTQY
12 TRBJ2-7 . TRBV11-2 ASSFVQGVREQY
12 TRBJ2-7 once TRBV19 ASSIGLAAYEQY
14 TRBJ2-7 . TRBV6-2/TRBV6-3 ASSYHPGQRPNEQY
15 TRBJ1-5 . TRBV10-1 ASSSNGWTASNQPQH
15 TRBJ1-5 . TRBV19 ASSAQEGADLYQPQH
11 TRBJ1-2 . TRBV5-8 ASSSQGSDGYT
13 TRBJ2-7 . TRBV3-1/TRBV3-2 ASSQDWAGKNEQY
12 TRBJ1-1 . TRBV5-1 ASSREITGAEAF
10 TRBJ1-2 . TRBV7-2 ASTLPPQGYT
14 TRBJ2-3 . TRBV11-2 ASSLRRGPRTDTQY
13 TRBJ1-5 . TRBV5-6 ASSSLNSPNQPQH
10 TRBJ1-1 . TRBV6-2/TRBV6-3 ASSRAGTEAF
13 TRBJ2-1 . TRBV10-1 ASSDQGLAEQEQF
15 TRBJ1-1 once TRBV6-2/TRBV6-3 ASSYGRDRVKNTEAF
9 TRBJ1-4 . TRBV20-1 SAAEGEKLF
12 TRBJ2-5 . TRBV5-1 ASSTGQSQETQY